This T cell receptor (beta chain) was sequenced in a study of blood T cell repertoires in COVID-19. About the research overall: There were acute and convalescent COVID-19 samples, and they came from the United States, Italy and Spain. The analysed material was cDNA or gDNA that came from T cells, B-cell-depleted T cells, or PBMCs.

In the original workflow: Reference gene primer amplification yielded estimated nucleated cell counts. Assay used: immunoSEQ multiplex PCR; TCRdb lists only in-frame clones, some missing. V and J calls and clone size come straight from that table; D and trimming were deduced from the DNA. The sample lists some 300,000 clones, around 90% occurring once. The CDR3 covers 16 residues. Trimming pared 4 bases from V and 5 bases from J, leaving 18 bases between. In germline, CDR1 is LNHDA, CDR2 SQIVND (reference sequence). Participants, about 18 to 90 years old, spanned around 25 US areas. The sequence came from a woman younger than 30 with acute COVID-19. Sequencing was carried out using PBMCs or T cells enriched from blood (not recorded which). This chain connects TRBV19 to TRBJ2-1, with D perhaps TRBD1 (6 bases). The CDR3 DNA sequence: TGTGCCAGTAGTAGCCCAGGGGCTAGCCCGCACAATGAGCAGTTCTTC. Translating gives CASSSPGASPHNEQFF.